There are many counts of the clone carrying this T cell receptor beta chain. TCRdb's copy holds only in-frame clones and misses some; the assay was immunoSEQ multiplex PCR. Among about 170,000 clones listed, 91% were seen once. These data belong to a study of control samples from healthy donors and cancer patients. V dropped 3 bases and J dropped 5 bases, with 8 bases sitting between them. The CDR3 runs 13 residues. Germline V gene sequence: CDR1 SNHLY, CDR2 FYNNEI. The sample comprised blood. The sequence was collected from a woman aged 25 to 45 in good health. The chain uses TRBV2 and TRBJ1-5; perhaps TRBD1 as D (5 bases). The CDR3 DNA is TGTGCCAGCAGTGAGGACACCGATCAGCCCCAGCATTTT. Protein product: CASSEDTDQPQHF. The whole variable domain, remainder taken from reference TRBV2 and TRBJ1-5, is EPEVTQTPSHQVTQMGQEVILRCVPISNHLYFYWYRQILGQKVEFLVSFYNNEISEKSEIFDDQFSVERPDGSNFTLKIRSTKLEDSAMYFCASSEDTDQPQHFGDGTRLSIL.